A selection of T cell receptor beta chains follows, all from one sample in a study of radiation and T cells in renal cell carcinoma. TCRdb's copy holds only in-frame clones and misses some; the assay was immunoSEQ multiplex PCR. The sample lists approximately 140,000 clones, 83% occurring once. This specimen was blood, taken from a patient whose treatment included radiotherapy and nephrectomy. The receptors were gathered from a woman aged 45-65 years with renal cell carcinoma. Both conserved end residues are part of each CDR3. A D gene is named only where the DNA matches it firmly.

d_gene	v_gene	j_gene	CDR3aa
NA	TRBV5-6	TRBJ2-7	CASWKETVHYEQYF
NA	TRBV9	TRBJ2-7	CASSVDPENTDSYEQYF
TRBD1	TRBV4-3	TRBJ2-3	CASSPSRTGMPDTQYF
NA	TRBV7-9	TRBJ1-1	CASSPYPVINTEAFF
NA	TRBV23-1	TRBJ2-7	CASSQSLTRDCAYEQYF
NA	TRBV10-3	TRBJ1-4	CAISPGDTNEKLFF
NA	TRBV4-3	TRBJ2-3	CASSQMARGPDTQYF
TRBD2	TRBV7-2	TRBJ2-7	CASSKLLLAGEQYF
NA	TRBV10-3	TRBJ1-2	CAIGIGDGYTF
NA	TRBV5-1	TRBJ1-1	CASSLEAGEAFF
NA	TRBV5-1	TRBJ2-7	CASSLGYEQYF
NA	TRBV18	TRBJ2-7	CASSPREGGYEQYF
NA	TRBV4-1	TRBJ2-7	CASSRAAGTRGEQYF
NA	TRBV9	TRBJ2-6	CASSVALGANVLTF
NA	TRBV28	TRBJ1-5	CASSPGQTYQPQHF
NA	TRBV28	TRBJ1-2	CASSLGWGYGYTF
NA	TRBV11-2	TRBJ1-2	CASSLEGNGYTF
NA	TRBV5-6	TRBJ2-5	CASSLLEGVGQETQYF
NA	TRBV10-3	TRBJ2-7	CAIRGQSRGTYEQYF
TRBD1	TRBV12-5	TRBJ2-1	CASGLGEGQGRNEQFF